This T cell receptor beta chain was retrieved from a study of T cells in localized non-small cell lung cancer. Study observations and caveats: Greater T cell density in blood accompanied longer overall survival. The study detected a median roughly 57 of the top 100 tumor clones in adjacent lung. Heterogeneity is still possible, as just one tumor region was sequenced. T cell clonality was highest in uninvolved adjacent lung, above tumor.

The CDR3 is 16 residues long. The ends lost 5 bases at V and 8 bases at J; junction bases unmatched: 17. Germline lookup yields CDR1 SGHRS and CDR2 YFSETQ. Produced via immunoSEQ multiplex PCR; TCRdb's table is partial and in-frame only. Here the sample spans 70,000 to 100,000 clones, just over 90% being singletons. Concerning this clone itself: As yet, its antigen is unknown.

This material consisted of PBMCs, taken before any cancer treatment. The clonotype was recovered from a woman aged 40-69 years with stage II squamous cell lung carcinoma. This rearrangement joins TRBV5-1 to TRBJ1-2; 8 bases are a match to TRBD1. The CDR3 coding sequence is TGCGCCAGCAGAACGACAGGGGACCCCCCGCCTCGGGGCTACACCTTC. It yields the protein CASRTTGDPPPRGYTF. Based on the CDR3 plus reference TRBV5-1 and TRBJ1-2, the full variable domain is KAGVTQTPRYLIKTRGQQVTLSCSPISGHRSVSWYQQTPGQGLQFLFEYFSETQRNKGNFPGRFSGRQFSNSRSEMNVSTLELGDSALYLCASRTTGDPPPRGYTFGSGTRLTVV.